The clone carrying this TCR beta chain appeared a single time. Its matching antigen is unknown. 90,000 to 100,000 naive or memory CD4+ cells were cultured with CEF peptides for more than nine days. The data derive from a study of CD4 T cells in relation to SARS-CoV-2 and coronaviruses. Germline V CDR1 and CDR2: MDHEN, SYDVKM. V lost 2 bases, J lost 4 bases, and 11 bases lay in between. CDR3 length: 14 residues. Some clones are missing from TCRdb's copy, which holds only in-frame ones; the method was immunoSEQ multiplex PCR. The data hold about 43,000 clones, with roughly 87% observed a single time. The receptor comes from an adult with COVID-19. The source material was naive CD4+ T cells from PBMCs, cultured in vitro. Subset described: naive CD4+ T cells isolated by negative enrichment. The chain couples TRBV28 to TRBJ1-2; a weak D match, TRBD1 (5 bases). CDR3 loop: CASSLRTTTYGYTF. The CDR3 DNA is TGTGCCAGCAGTTTAAGGACAACGACCTATGGCTACACCTTC.